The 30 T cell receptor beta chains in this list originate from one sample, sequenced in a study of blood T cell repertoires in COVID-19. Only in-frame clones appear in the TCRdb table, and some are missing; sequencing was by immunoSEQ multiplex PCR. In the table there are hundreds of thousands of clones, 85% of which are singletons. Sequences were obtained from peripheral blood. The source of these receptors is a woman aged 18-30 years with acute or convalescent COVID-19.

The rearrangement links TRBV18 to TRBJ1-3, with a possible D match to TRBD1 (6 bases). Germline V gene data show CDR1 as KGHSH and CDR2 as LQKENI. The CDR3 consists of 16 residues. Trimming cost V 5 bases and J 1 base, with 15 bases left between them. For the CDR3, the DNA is TGTGCCAGCTCAAGAGAACAGGGAAGATCTGGAAACACCATATATTTT. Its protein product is CASSREQGRSGNTIYF.

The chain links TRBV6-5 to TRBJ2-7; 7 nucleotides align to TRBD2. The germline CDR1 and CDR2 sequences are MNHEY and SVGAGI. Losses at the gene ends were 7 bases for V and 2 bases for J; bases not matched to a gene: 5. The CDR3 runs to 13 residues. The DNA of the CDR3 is TGTGCCAGCAAGGCGGGAGCCGCCTACGAGCAGTACTTC. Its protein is CASKAGAAYEQYF.

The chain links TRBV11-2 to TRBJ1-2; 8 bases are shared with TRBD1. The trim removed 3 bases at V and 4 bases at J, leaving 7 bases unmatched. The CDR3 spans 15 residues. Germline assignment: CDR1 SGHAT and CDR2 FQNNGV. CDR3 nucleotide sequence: TGTGCCAGCAGCTTCCAGGGGGCCCTATTCTATGGCTACACCTTC. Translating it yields CASSFQGALFYGYTF.

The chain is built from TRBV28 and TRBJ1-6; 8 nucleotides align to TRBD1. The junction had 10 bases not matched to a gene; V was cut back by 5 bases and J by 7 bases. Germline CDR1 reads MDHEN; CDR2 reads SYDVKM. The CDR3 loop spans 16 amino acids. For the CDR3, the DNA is TGTGCCAGCAGTCCACAGGGGGGGTATGAAAATTCACCCCTCCACTTT. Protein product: CASSPQGGYENSPLHF.

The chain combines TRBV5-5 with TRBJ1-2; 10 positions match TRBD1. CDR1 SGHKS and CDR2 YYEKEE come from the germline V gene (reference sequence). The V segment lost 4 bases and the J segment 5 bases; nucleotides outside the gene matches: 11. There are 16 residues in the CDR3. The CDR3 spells CASSEATGGGKYGYTF. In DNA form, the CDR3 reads TGTGCCAGCAGCGAAGCGACAGGGGGCGGTAAATATGGCTACACCTTC.

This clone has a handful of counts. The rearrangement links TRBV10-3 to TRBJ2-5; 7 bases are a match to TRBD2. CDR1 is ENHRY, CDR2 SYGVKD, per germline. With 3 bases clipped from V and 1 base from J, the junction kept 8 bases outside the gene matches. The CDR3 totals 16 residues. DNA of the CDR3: TGTGCCATCAGTGATGGGGGGAGGGCCCTCCAAGAGACCCAGTACTTC. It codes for CAISDGGRALQETQYF.

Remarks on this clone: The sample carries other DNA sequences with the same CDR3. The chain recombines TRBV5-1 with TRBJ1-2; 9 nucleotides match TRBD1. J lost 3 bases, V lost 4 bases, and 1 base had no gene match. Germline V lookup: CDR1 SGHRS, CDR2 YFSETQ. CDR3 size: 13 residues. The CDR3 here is CASSRTGDYGYTF. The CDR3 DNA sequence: TGCGCCAGCAGCCGGACAGGGGACTATGGCTACACCTTC.

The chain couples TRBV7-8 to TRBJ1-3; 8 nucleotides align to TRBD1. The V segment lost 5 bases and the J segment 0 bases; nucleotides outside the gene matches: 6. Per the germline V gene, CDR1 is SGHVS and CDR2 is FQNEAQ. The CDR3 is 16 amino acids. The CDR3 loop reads CASSPTGGFSGNTIYF. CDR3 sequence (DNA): TGTGCCAGCAGCCCCACAGGGGGATTCTCTGGAAACACCATATATTTT.

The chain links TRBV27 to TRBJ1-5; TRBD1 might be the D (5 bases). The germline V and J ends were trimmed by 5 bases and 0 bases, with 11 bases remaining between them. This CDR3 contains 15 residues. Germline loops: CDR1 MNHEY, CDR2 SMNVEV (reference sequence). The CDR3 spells CASSPGGYSNQPQHF. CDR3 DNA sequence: TGTGCCAGCAGTCCCGGGGGATATAGCAATCAGCCCCAGCATTTT.

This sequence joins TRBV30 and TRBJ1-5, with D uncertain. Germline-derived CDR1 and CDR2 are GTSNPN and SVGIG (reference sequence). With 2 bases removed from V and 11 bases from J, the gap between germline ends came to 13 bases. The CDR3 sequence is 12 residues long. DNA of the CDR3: TGTGCCTGGAGTCCCTGCTCGCAGGCCCAGCATTTT. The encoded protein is CAWSPCSQAQHF.

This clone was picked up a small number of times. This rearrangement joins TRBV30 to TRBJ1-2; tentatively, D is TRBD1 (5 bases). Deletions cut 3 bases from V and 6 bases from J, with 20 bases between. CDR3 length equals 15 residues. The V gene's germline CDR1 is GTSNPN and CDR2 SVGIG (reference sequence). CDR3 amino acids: CAWSAQGGRSHGYTF. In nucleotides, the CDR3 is TGTGCCTGGAGCGCTCAGGGAGGGAGAAGTCATGGCTACACCTTC. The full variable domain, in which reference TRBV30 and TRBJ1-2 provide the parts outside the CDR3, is SQTIHQWPATLVQPVGSPLSLECTVEGTSNPNLYWYRQAAGRGLQLLFYSVGIGQISSEVPQNLSASRPQDRQFILSSKKLLLSDSGFYLCAWSAQGGRSHGYTFGSGTRLTVV.

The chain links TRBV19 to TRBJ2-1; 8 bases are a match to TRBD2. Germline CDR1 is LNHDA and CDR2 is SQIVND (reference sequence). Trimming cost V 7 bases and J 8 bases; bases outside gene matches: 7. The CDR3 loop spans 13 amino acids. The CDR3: CASKLAGPYEQFF. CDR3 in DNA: TGTGCCAGTAAGCTAGCGGGTCCTTATGAGCAGTTCTTC.

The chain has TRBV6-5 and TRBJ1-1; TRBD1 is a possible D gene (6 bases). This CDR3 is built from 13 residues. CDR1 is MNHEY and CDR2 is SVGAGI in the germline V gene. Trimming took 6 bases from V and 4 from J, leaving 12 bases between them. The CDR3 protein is CASSQGGGTEAFF. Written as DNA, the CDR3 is TGTGCCAGCAGCCAAGGGGGGGGCACTGAAGCTTTCTTT.

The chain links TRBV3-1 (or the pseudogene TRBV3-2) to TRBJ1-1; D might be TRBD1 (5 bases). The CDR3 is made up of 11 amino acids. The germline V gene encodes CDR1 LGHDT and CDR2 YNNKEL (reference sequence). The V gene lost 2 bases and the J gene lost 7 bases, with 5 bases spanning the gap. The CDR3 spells CASSQQGEAFF. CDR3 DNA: TGTGCCAGCAGCCAACAGGGTGAAGCTTTCTTT.

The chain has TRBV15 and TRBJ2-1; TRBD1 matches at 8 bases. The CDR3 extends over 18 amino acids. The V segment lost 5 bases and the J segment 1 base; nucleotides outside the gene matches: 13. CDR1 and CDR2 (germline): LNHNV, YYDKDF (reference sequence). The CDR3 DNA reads TGTGCCACCAGCCCCGGTGGACAGGGAGTCGTATCCTACAATGAGCAGTTCTTC. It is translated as CATSPGGQGVVSYNEQFF.

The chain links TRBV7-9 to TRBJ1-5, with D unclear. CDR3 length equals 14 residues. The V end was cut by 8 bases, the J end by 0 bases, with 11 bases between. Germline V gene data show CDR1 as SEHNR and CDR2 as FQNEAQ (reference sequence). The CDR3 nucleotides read TGTGCCAGCGCTGCGGATTATAGCAATCAGCCCCAGCATTTT. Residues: CASAADYSNQPQHF.

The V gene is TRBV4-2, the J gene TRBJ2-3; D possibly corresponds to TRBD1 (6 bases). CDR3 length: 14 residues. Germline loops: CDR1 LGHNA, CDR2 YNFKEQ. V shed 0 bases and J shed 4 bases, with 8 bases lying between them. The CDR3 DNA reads TGTGCCAGCAGCCAAGAACAGGGTCCAGATACGCAGTATTTT. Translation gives CASSQEQGPDTQYF.

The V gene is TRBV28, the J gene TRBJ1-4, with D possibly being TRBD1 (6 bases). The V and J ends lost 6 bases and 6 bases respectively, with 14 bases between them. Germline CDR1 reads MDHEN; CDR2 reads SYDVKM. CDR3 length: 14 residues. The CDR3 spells CASSPQGPDEKLFF. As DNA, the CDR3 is TGTGCCAGCAGCCCACAGGGTCCGGATGAAAAACTGTTTTTT.

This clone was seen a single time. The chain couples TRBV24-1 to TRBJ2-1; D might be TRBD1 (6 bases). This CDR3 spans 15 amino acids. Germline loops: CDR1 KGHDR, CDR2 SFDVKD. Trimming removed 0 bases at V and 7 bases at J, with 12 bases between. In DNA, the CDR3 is TGTGCCACCAGTGATTTGCAGGGGACGCCGAATGAGCAGTTCTTC. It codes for CATSDLQGTPNEQFF.

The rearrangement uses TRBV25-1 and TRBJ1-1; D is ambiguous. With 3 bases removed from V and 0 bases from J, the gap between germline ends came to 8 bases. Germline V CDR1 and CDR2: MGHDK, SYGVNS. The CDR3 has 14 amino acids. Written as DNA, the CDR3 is TGTGCCAGCAGTGATTTCAGGATGAACACTGAAGCTTTCTTT. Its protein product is CASSDFRMNTEAFF.

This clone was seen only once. For the CDR3, the DNA is TGTGCCAGTAGTATTCTTGGCAATTCACCCCTCCACTTT. Amino acids: CASSILGNSPLHF. The rearrangement links TRBV19 to TRBJ1-6; no reliable D call. V lost 3 bases to trimming and J lost 7 bases, with 7 bases between them. Germline values: CDR1 LNHDA, CDR2 SQIVND (reference sequence). The CDR3 spans 13 residues.

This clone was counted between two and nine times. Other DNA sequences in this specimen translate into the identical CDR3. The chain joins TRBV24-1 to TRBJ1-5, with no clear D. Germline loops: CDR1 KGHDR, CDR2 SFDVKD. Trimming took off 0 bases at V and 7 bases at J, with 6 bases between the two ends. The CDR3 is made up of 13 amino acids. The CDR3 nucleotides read TGTGCCACCAGTGATTTGCCGGGGCAGCCCCAGCATTTT. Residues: CATSDLPGQPQHF.

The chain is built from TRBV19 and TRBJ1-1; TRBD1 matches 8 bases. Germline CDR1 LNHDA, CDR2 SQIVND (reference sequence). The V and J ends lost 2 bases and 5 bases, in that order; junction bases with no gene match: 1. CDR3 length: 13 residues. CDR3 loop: CASSIQGATEAFF. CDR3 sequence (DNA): TGTGCCAGTAGTATACAGGGGGCGACTGAAGCTTTCTTT.

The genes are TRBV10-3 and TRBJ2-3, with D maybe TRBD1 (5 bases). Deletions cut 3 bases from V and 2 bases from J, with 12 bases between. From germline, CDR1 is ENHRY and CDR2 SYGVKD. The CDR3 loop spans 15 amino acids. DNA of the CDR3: TGTGCCATCAGTGAATTACAGGTATTCACAGATACGCAGTATTTT. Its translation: CAISELQVFTDTQYF.

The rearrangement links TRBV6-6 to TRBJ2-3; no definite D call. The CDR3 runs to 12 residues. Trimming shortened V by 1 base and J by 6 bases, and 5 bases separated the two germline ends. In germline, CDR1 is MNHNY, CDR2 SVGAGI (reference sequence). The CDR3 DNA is TGTGCCAGCAGTTACTGGCGGGATACGCAGTATTTT. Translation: CASSYWRDTQYF.

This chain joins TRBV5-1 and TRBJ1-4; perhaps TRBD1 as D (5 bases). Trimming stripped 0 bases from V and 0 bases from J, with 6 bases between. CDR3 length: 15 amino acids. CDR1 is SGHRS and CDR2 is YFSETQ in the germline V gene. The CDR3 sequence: CASSLETATNEKLFF. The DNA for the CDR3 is TGCGCCAGCAGCTTGGAGACAGCAACTAATGAAAAACTGTTTTTT.

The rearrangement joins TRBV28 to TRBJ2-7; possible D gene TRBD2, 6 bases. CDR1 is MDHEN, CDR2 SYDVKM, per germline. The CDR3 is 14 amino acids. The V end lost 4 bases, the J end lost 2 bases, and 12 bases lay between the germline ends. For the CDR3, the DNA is TGTGCCAGCAGTTCGGGGGACCGTACCTACGAGCAGTACTTC. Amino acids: CASSSGDRTYEQYF.

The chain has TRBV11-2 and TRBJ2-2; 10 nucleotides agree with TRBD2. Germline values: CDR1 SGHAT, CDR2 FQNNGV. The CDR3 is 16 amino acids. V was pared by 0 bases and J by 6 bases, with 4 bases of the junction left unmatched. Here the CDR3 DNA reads TGTGCCAGCAGCTTAGATAGCCTAGCGGGAGCCGGGGAGCTGTTTTTT. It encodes CASSLDSLAGAGELFF.

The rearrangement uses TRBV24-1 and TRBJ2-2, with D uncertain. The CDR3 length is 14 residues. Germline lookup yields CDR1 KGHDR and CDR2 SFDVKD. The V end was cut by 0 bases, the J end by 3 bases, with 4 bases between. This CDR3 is CATSDLTDTGELFF. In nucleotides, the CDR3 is TGTGCCACCAGTGATTTGACAGACACCGGGGAGCTGTTTTTT.

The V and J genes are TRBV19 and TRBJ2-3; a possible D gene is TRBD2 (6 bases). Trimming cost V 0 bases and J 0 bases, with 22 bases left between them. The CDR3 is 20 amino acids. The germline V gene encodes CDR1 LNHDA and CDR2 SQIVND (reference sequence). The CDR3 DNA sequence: TGTGCCAGTAGTATAGACTTCCTCACCCTCCGGGACTCAAGCACAGATACGCAGTATTTT. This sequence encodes CASSIDFLTLRDSSTDTQYF.